This entry describes one TCR beta chain. The antigen is unknown. All patients relapsed after autologous stem cell transplantation, and brentuximab vedotin exposure varied. This CDR3 is built from 14 residues. In germline, CDR1 is MRHNA, CDR2 SNTAGT. V gave up 3 bases and J gave up 5 bases, with 10 bases separating them. The data are from a study of PD-1 blockade in classical Hodgkin lymphoma. Turning to the study itself: Patients in the cohort were put on intravenous nivolumab, 3 mg/kg every 2 weeks.

Only in-frame clones appear in the TCRdb table, and some are missing; sequencing was by immunoSEQ multiplex PCR. The profile shows tens of thousands of clones, just under 80% of them singletons. General study results and limits: Lower baseline TCR diversity marked trial partial responders and progressors. After ASCT, patients who started nivolumab under 1 year later were excluded. With respect to the repertoire differences, their causes, possibly disease activity or prior therapy, remain undefined.

The source of this sequence is a human donor with classical Hodgkin lymphoma. Sequencing was performed on peripheral blood mononuclear cells (PBMCs), taken at baseline. The rearrangement uses TRBV6-4 and TRBJ2-2, with TRBD1 as a possible D gene (5 bases). CDR3 bases: TGTGCCAGCAGTGATGTTCCAGGGACCGGGGAGCTGTTTTTT. Translating gives CASSDVPGTGELFF.